Following are 9 T cell receptor beta chains from one sample sequenced in a study of OX40 agonist ivuxolimab in advanced cancers. Profiled with immunoSEQ multiplex PCR; TCRdb holds only in-frame clones, not every one. The table records over 13,000 clones, more than 65% of them present only once. The sequenced sample was CD4+ or CD8+ T cells sorted from blood, obtained in a trial of the OX40 agonist ivuxolimab. The receptors were gathered from an adult with an advanced solid tumor such as melanoma, head and neck, liver or kidney cancer.

CDR3 region: CASSPSTAGLVPETQYF. As DNA, the CDR3 is TGTGCCAGCAGCCCTTCTACGGCCGGACTGGTCCCAGAGACCCAGTACTTC. The V gene is TRBV5-4, the J gene TRBJ2-5; D may be TRBD2 (5 bases). V lost 4 bases and J lost 4, with 23 bases in between. CDR1 is SGHNT, CDR2 YYREEE, per germline (reference sequence). The CDR3 loop spans 17 amino acids.

As regards this clone: This is likely an artifact of a read error, given a far larger clone one base away. Other DNA sequences in the same sample also yield this CDR3. V gene TRBV27 combines with J gene TRBJ2-1, with 11 bases fitting TRBD2. CDR1 and CDR2 (germline): MNHEY, SMNVEV (reference sequence). The trim removed 4 bases at V and 2 bases at J, leaving 1 base unmatched. The CDR3 sequence is 15 residues long. The CDR3 sequence: CASSSTSGAYNEQFF. CDR3 DNA: TGTGCCAGCAGTTCGACTAGCGGGGCCTACAATGAGCAGTTCTTC.

V gene TRBV14 combines with J gene TRBJ2-1, with D uncertain. The germline V and J ends were trimmed by 4 bases and 4 bases, with 14 bases remaining between them. Germline V gives CDR1 SGHDN, CDR2 FVKESK. The CDR3 spans 15 residues. CDR3 bases: TGTGCCAGCAGCCCTCCAATTAATCCGTACAATGAGCAGTTCTTC. Protein sequence: CASSPPINPYNEQFF.

This clone was seen a single time. The chain joins TRBV13 to TRBJ2-2, with no clear D. Between the trimmed V and J ends, which lost 10 bases and 4 bases, there was a span of 13 bases. The CDR3 length is 13 residues. Germline CDR1 is PRHDT and CDR2 is FYEKMQ (reference sequence). CDR3: CATSSTVTGELFF. CDR3 nucleotides: TGTGCCACTTCATCGACGGTCACCGGGGAGCTGTTTTTT. The full variable domain, in which reference TRBV13 and TRBJ2-2 provide the parts outside the CDR3, is AAGVIQSPRHLIKEKRETATLKCYPIPRHDTVYWYQQGPGQDPQFLISFYEKMQSDKGSIPDRFSAQQFSDYHSELNMSSLELGDSALYFCATSSTVTGELFFGEGSRLTVL.

The sample holds a few counts of this clone. The rearrangement joins TRBV6-5 to TRBJ2-5; 7 bases line up with TRBD1. The tail of the sequence fits TRBJ2-7 better, so the J call may be wrong. This CDR3 spans 14 amino acids. Germline CDR1 reads MNHEY; CDR2 reads SVGAGI. CDR3 residues: CASSYSGQFYEQYF. The CDR3 DNA reads as TGTGCCAGCAGTTACTCGGGACAGTTCTACGAGCAGTACTTC.

The chain has TRBV19 and TRBJ2-5, with 15 bases matching TRBD2. The V and J ends lost 6 bases and 5 bases, in that order; junction bases with no gene match: 1. Germline V gene sequence: CDR1 LNHDA, CDR2 SQIVND (reference sequence). This CDR3 region has 14 residues. CDR3 residues: CASRGLAGGETQYF. DNA for the CDR3: TGTGCCAGTAGGGGACTAGCGGGAGGTGAGACCCAGTACTTC.

The chain uses TRBV7-8 and TRBJ2-3; D may be TRBD2 (5 bases). Germline V lookup: CDR1 SGHVS, CDR2 FQNEAQ. The CDR3 has 14 amino acids. Trimming took 2 bases from V and 6 from J, leaving 12 bases between them. CDR3 DNA: TGTGCCAGCAGCTTAACTATTAGCGCCGATACGCAGTATTTT. Its translation is CASSLTISADTQYF.

In its sample, this clone was seen many times. The chain couples TRBV19 to TRBJ2-1; 10 nucleotides line up with TRBD2. Germline-derived CDR1 and CDR2 are LNHDA and SQIVND (reference sequence). V shed 5 bases and J 8 bases; nucleotides not matched to a gene: 9. The CDR3 consists of 15 residues. The CDR3 region is CASSRTLAGVDEQFF. CDR3 DNA: TGTGCCAGTAGTCGTACCCTAGCGGGAGTAGATGAGCAGTTCTTC.

The CDR3 nucleotides are TGTGCCAGTAGTTTGGGACTAGCACAAGAGACCCAGTACTTC. Translated: CASSLGLAQETQYF. V usage is TRBV19 and J usage is TRBJ2-5; the match to TRBD2 covers 9 bases. CDR1 and CDR2 from the germline V gene are LNHDA and SQIVND (reference sequence). The ends lost 5 bases at V and 2 bases at J; junction bases unmatched: 3. The CDR3 length is 14 residues.